This TCR beta chain was sequenced in a study of blood T cells in healthy people across ages. Study-level results: Because donor CMV status was unknown, expanded clonotype changes were possibly confounded. TCR beta diversity was tightly associated with the proportion of naive T cells. TCR beta diversity, measured per million T cells, fell in a roughly linear way with age.

This clonotype was detected only a few times. Its antigen is still unknown. The CDR3 sequence is 15 residues long. Germline CDR1 and CDR2: SEHNR and FQNEAQ (reference sequence). Germline trimming cut 8 bases from V and 3 bases from J; bases unmatched to any gene: 10. For the second PCR, which ran for roughly 6 to 12 cycles, a sample-barcoded 5' primer and a J-beta primer mix were used. A single record per CDR3 protein comes from TCRdb applying MiXCR to the 5' RACE reads. The sample carries hundreds of thousands of distinct CDR3 sequences, over 40% recorded once. The specimen sequenced was blood. The clonotype originates from a man at least 80 years old in good health. The chain has TRBV7-9 and TRBJ2-7, with 10 bases that match TRBD2. The CDR3 nucleotides are TGTGCCAGCGTTCTAGCGGGAGAGGGTGTCTACGAGCAGTACTTC. It codes for CASVLAGEGVYEQYF.